This T cell receptor beta chain comes out of a study of cytomegalovirus exposure and HLA in healthy donors. Primers for the PCR totalled 60 Vbeta and 13 Jbeta. TCRdb keeps only in-frame clones here, not all; method: immunoSEQ multiplex PCR. Of 150,000 to 200,000 clones listed, approximately 83% were seen once; the top ten hold about 3.1%. The sample consisted of PBMCs. This receptor was obtained from a male donor in good health and CMV-seronegative.

The CDR3 is CASSPGRGPYEQYF. CDR3 bases: TGCGCCAGCAGCCCGGGCAGGGGACCCTACGAGCAGTACTTC. This chain connects TRBV4-1 to TRBJ2-7, with TRBD1 as a possible D gene (6 bases). Trimming left V 4 bases short and J 2 bases short, with 12 bases between. CDR1 and CDR2 (germline): MGHRA, YSYEKL. The CDR3 is 14 residues long.